The sequence of this TCR beta chain was determined in a study of T cell responses to AZD1222 COVID-19 vaccine. The CDR3 totals 16 residues. Germline CDR1 and CDR2: LNHDA and SQIVND (reference sequence). V lost 9 bases to trimming and J lost 0 bases, with 18 bases between them. TCRdb keeps only in-frame clones here, not all; method: immunoSEQ multiplex PCR. The data contain about 100,000 clones, about 90% of them singletons. The receptor's source is an adult in good health. This specimen consisted of peripheral blood, obtained on day 0 of AZD1222 vaccination. The chain has TRBV19 and TRBJ1-5, with a possible D match to TRBD1 (6 bases). The CDR3 loop is CARQGNHPYSNQPQHF. The CDR3 coding sequence is TGTGCCAGACAGGGAAATCATCCCTATAGCAATCAGCCCCAGCATTTT.